The 20 T cell receptor beta chains in this list originate from one sample, sequenced in a study of blood T cell repertoires in COVID-19. The repertoire was sequenced with immunoSEQ multiplex PCR; TCRdb's copy has only in-frame clones and lacks some. The top ten hold 15% of the sample, which has around 100,000 clones, approximately 87% seen once. The sample was peripheral blood. The source is a human donor in a cohort sampled during active COVID-19.

The chain joins TRBV19 to TRBJ1-4, with TRBD1 identical over 8 bases. CDR3 size: 14 residues. Germline CDR1 and CDR2: LNHDA and SQIVND (reference sequence). V was pared by 3 bases and J by 5 bases, with 2 bases of the junction left unmatched. The CDR3 DNA reads TGTGCCAGTAGTATTACAGGGGGAAATGAAAAACTGTTTTTT. Translation gives CASSITGGNEKLFF.

This chain joins TRBV20-1 and TRBJ2-7; D uncertain. Germline V gene lookup returns CDR1 DFQATT and CDR2 SNEGSKA (reference sequence). The length of the CDR3 is 11 residues. Trimming cost V 3 bases and J 7 bases, with 10 bases left between them. The CDR3 here is CSARETLEQYF. In DNA form, the CDR3 reads TGCAGTGCTAGGGAGACTCTTGAGCAGTACTTC.

This sequence joins TRBV7-9 and TRBJ2-6; TRBD1 matches at 8 bases. Germline-derived CDR1 and CDR2 are SEHNR and FQNEAQ (reference sequence). The CDR3 runs 15 residues. The J segment lost 2 bases and the V segment lost 7 bases, leaving 4 bases of the junction unmatched. CDR3 loop: CASNADRAGANVLTF. The CDR3 DNA reads as TGTGCCAGCAACGCGGACAGGGCTGGGGCCAACGTCCTGACTTTC.

The V and J genes are TRBV30 and TRBJ1-5, with TRBD1 identical over 8 bases. V shed 1 base and J 7 bases; nucleotides not matched to a gene: 3. This CDR3 region has 13 residues. Germline CDR1 reads GTSNPN; CDR2 reads SVGIG (reference sequence). This CDR3 is CAWSEDRAQPQHF. The DNA for the CDR3 is TGTGCCTGGAGTGAGGACAGGGCCCAGCCCCAGCATTTT.

This chain joins TRBV12-3 or TRBV12-4 and TRBJ2-1, with 10 positions matching TRBD1. The CDR3 runs 13 residues. With 6 bases clipped from V and 9 bases from J, the junction kept 5 bases outside the gene matches. The CDR3, as DNA: TGTGCCAGCAGCCTCGGACAGGGGGGTGAGCAGTTCTTC. It specifies CASSLGQGGEQFF.

The chain is built from TRBV10-3 and TRBJ1-1; weak D call: TRBD1 (5 bases). V lost 3 bases and J 4 bases, leaving 12 bases between the germline ends. This CDR3 spans 14 amino acids. Germline CDR1 reads ENHRY; CDR2 reads SYGVKD. Here the CDR3 DNA reads TGTGCCATCAGTGACGGGGGAGCGGGCACTGAAGCTTTCTTT. The encoded protein is CAISDGGAGTEAFF.

The chain is built from TRBV4-1 and TRBJ2-6, with 7 bases matching TRBD1. The germline V gene encodes CDR1 MGHRA and CDR2 YSYEKL. V shed 0 bases, J shed 2 bases, and the junction held 4 bases outside the gene matches. This CDR3 has 17 residues. The CDR3 DNA is TGCGCCAGCAGCCAAGACCCGAGGGGGCCTGGGGCCAACGTCCTGACTTTC. Encoded protein: CASSQDPRGPGANVLTF.

The chain recombines TRBV28 with TRBJ2-7; 12 bases are shared with TRBD1. Looked up from germline, CDR1 is MDHEN and CDR2 is SYDVKM. The CDR3 extends over 16 amino acids. V trimming: 5 bases; J trimming: 4 bases; junction bases outside the gene matches: 9. CDR3 coding DNA: TGTGCCAGCAGTCCCACCGGGACAGGGGGCGCTTACGAGCAGTACTTC. This sequence encodes CASSPTGTGGAYEQYF. The variable domain in full, with the rest retrieved from reference TRBV28 and TRBJ2-7, is DVKVTQSSRYLVKRTGEKVFLECVQDMDHENMFWYRQDPGLGLRLIYFSYDVKMKEKGDIPEGYSVSREKKERFSLILESASTNQTSMYLCASSPTGTGGAYEQYFGPGTRLTVT.

The chain uses TRBV6-5 and TRBJ2-3, with D maybe TRBD2 (5 bases). There are 14 residues in the CDR3. Germline assignment: CDR1 MNHEY and CDR2 SVGAGI. Trimming removed 8 bases at V and 1 base at J, with 13 bases between. The CDR3, as DNA: TGTGCCAGCCGCGAGGGCGCGGGCACAGATACGCAGTATTTT. Residues: CASREGAGTDTQYF.

This clone was counted once. This chain uses TRBV6-5 with TRBJ1-1; no firm D call. Germline CDR1 is MNHEY and CDR2 is SVGAGI. The CDR3 has 14 amino acids. V lost 2 bases and J 2 bases, leaving 9 bases between the germline ends. This CDR3 reads CASSYAAANTEAFF. The CDR3 nucleotides read TGTGCCAGCAGTTACGCGGCCGCCAACACTGAAGCTTTCTTT.

The J gene is TRBJ2-1, the V gene TRBV5-4, with D uncertain. Germline V gene data show CDR1 as SGHNT and CDR2 as YYREEE (reference sequence). With 0 bases removed from V and 6 bases from J, the gap between germline ends came to 7 bases. The CDR3 has 13 amino acids. CDR3 nucleotides: TGTGCCAGCAGCTTGGAACAGTTCAATGAGCAGTTCTTC. Protein sequence: CASSLEQFNEQFF.

The V gene is TRBV28, the J gene TRBJ1-1; possibly TRBD1 for D (5 bases). The V end lost 3 bases, the J end lost 4 bases, and 12 bases lay between the germline ends. The CDR3 is 14 residues long. The germline CDR1 and CDR2 sequences are MDHEN and SYDVKM. This CDR3 is CASSLGGSLTEAFF. The CDR3 coding sequence is TGTGCCAGCAGTTTGGGGGGTTCACTCACTGAAGCTTTCTTT.

The chain carries TRBV11-3 and TRBJ2-1; TRBD2 aligns across 9 bases. The CDR3 spans 16 residues. Germline CDR1 SGHNT, CDR2 YENEEA. V lost 0 bases, J lost 6 bases, and 6 bases stayed unmatched. CDR3 sequence reads: CASSLEAGGPGNEQFF. CDR3 bases: TGTGCCAGCAGCTTAGAGGCGGGAGGGCCGGGCAATGAGCAGTTCTTC.

The CDR3 DNA follows: TGTGCCAGCAGGCGACAGTTACAAGAGACCCAGTACTTC. Amino acid sequence: CASRRQLQETQYF. J is TRBJ2-5 and V is TRBV27, with D perhaps matching TRBD1 (5 bases). This CDR3 is 13 amino acids long. The germline gives CDR1 MNHEY, CDR2 SMNVEV (reference sequence). V lost 6 bases and J lost 2, with 10 bases in between.

The CDR3 DNA is TGTGCTAGTGGTTTGACATCTAGCAATAGATACAATGAGCAGTTCTTC. Translation gives CASGLTSSNRYNEQFF. The rearrangement joins TRBV12-5 to TRBJ2-1; maybe TRBD2 (5 bases). Trimming left V 2 bases short and J 4 bases short, with 15 bases between. Germline V lookup: CDR1 LGHNT, CDR2 FRNRAP. The CDR3 runs 16 residues.

The chain is built from TRBV19 and TRBJ2-1; perhaps TRBD2 as D (5 bases). V was pared by 2 bases and J by 0 bases, with 8 bases between. Germline V gene sequence: CDR1 LNHDA, CDR2 SQIVND (reference sequence). This CDR3 is built from 15 residues. The CDR3 DNA is TGTGCCAGTAGTATAAAGCGGAGCTCCTACAATGAGCAGTTCTTC. Amino acid sequence: CASSIKRSSYNEQFF.

This chain uses TRBV5-6 with TRBJ2-5; D gene ambiguous. The ends were cut back, 1 base at V and 5 bases at J, with 9 bases in the middle. Germline CDR1 is SGHDT and CDR2 is YYEEEE. This CDR3 has 13 amino acids. The CDR3 spells CASSLSGWETQYF. CDR3 bases: TGTGCCAGCAGCTTGTCCGGGTGGGAGACCCAGTACTTC.

This clone appeared once. The chain is built from TRBV18 and TRBJ2-3, with 10 bases aligning to TRBD2. There are 18 residues in the CDR3. J gave up 4 bases and V 2 bases, and 12 bases lay outside the gene matches. CDR1 is KGHSH and CDR2 is LQKENI in the germline V gene. In DNA, the CDR3 is TGTGCCAGCTCACCATCGACTAGCGGGTTGCTTAGACCAGATACGCAGTATTTT. It is translated as CASSPSTSGLLRPDTQYF.

Here the CDR3 reads CSASIPGIYGYTF. Here the CDR3 DNA reads TGCAGTGCTAGTATTCCAGGGATCTATGGCTACACCTTC. The chain carries TRBV20-1 and TRBJ1-2; weak D call: TRBD1 (5 bases). The V and J ends lost 3 bases and 4 bases respectively, with 12 bases between them. Germline CDR1 and CDR2: DFQATT and SNEGSKA (reference sequence). CDR3 length: 13 amino acids.

The sample holds one count of this clone. CDR3 sequence (DNA): TGTGCCAGCAGTTACCCTAACCTAGCGGAGGCGAGACGGGGCACAGATACGCAGTATTTT. It is translated as CASSYPNLAEARRGTDTQYF. The V call is TRBV6-2 or TRBV6-3, the J call TRBJ2-3; the match to TRBD2 covers 7 bases. V was pared by 2 bases and J by 1 base, with 18 bases of the junction left unmatched. The germline V gene has CDR1 MNHEY and CDR2 SVGEGT. The CDR3 sequence is 20 residues long.